This T cell receptor beta chain appears in the sequencing data of a study of OX40 agonist ivuxolimab in advanced cancers. The CDR3 runs 12 residues. Trimming left V 5 bases short and J 3 bases short, with 8 bases between. Germline V gene data show CDR1 as SEHNR and CDR2 as FQNEAQ (reference sequence). This clone was seen a few times. Antigen unknown. The table came from immunoSEQ multiplex PCR; TCRdb's copy has only in-frame clones and leaves some out. The data contain around 50,000 clones, about 88% of them singletons. The study, taken as a whole, reports: Average numbers of expanded clones were greater in CD8+ T cells than in CD4+.

V gene TRBV7-9 combines with J gene TRBJ2-7; TRBD1 might be the D (6 bases). The source is an adult with an advanced solid tumor such as melanoma, head and neck, liver or kidney cancer. The sample was CD4+ or CD8+ T cells sorted from blood, taken in a trial of the OX40 agonist ivuxolimab. The CDR3 spells CASSRTVYEQYF. In nucleotides, the CDR3 is TGTGCCAGCAGCCGGACAGTCTACGAGCAGTACTTC.